This T cell receptor (beta chain) emerged from a study of CD8+CD57+ T cells in acquired aplastic anemia. This clonotype appeared many times. The CDR3 is 18 amino acids. The germline CDR1 and CDR2 sequences are KGHDR and SFDVKD. J gave up 0 bases and V 5 bases, and 6 bases lay outside the gene matches. The template used for profiling TCR beta VDJ and CDR3 was genomic DNA. TCRdb reanalysed the reads using MiXCR and keeps one entry per CDR3 protein. The sample yields some 190,000 distinct CDR3 sequences, roughly half seen once. Sample: sorted CD4+, CD8+, or CD8+CD57+ T cells (not recorded which) from PBMCs. The sequence was collected from a human donor in good health. This chain links TRBV24-1 with TRBJ2-6; 10 nucleotides line up with TRBD2. This CDR3 reads CATSATTSGYSGANVLTF. The CDR3 coding sequence is TGTGCCACCAGTGCCACGACTAGCGGGTACTCTGGGGCCAACGTCCTGACTTTC.